These 18 T cell receptor beta chains were all obtained from the same sample, sequenced in a study of vaccination and CD4 T cells after COVID-19. Antigens of these TCRs are unknown. The treatment was: approximately 9-day PBMC culture with coronavirus spike peptide pools or control peptides (ViraFEST assay). The collection of CD4+ T cells from the unexposed donor took place before the COVID-19 pandemic (2011-2018). Cultured CD4+ T-cell DNA underwent Oncomine TCR Beta short-read sequencing. TCRdb re-analysed the PCR reads in MiXCR, keeping a single row per CDR3 protein. The sample has about 5,400 distinct CDR3 sequences; roughly two fifths are singletons. Sequenced input: CD4+ T cells from blood, cultured in vitro. The receptors derive from a human donor in good health.

The chain is built from TRBV6-1 and TRBJ1-2; D unresolved. Germline V gene sequence: CDR1 MNHNS, CDR2 SASEGT. V was cut by 6 bases and J by 2 bases, with 10 bases left in between. This CDR3 contains 13 residues. CDR3 region: CASRDGLNYGYTF. For the CDR3, the DNA is TGTGCCAGCAGGGACGGACTCAACTATGGCTACACCTTC.

The V call is TRBV5-4, the J call TRBJ2-5; 12 bases are shared with TRBD2. CDR3 length equals 15 residues. V shed 2 bases, J shed 5 bases, and the junction held 4 bases outside the gene matches. Germline lookup yields CDR1 SGHNT and CDR2 YYREEE (reference sequence). The CDR3 loop reads CASSFSSGGVETQYF. CDR3 nucleotide sequence: TGTGCCAGCAGCTTTTCTAGCGGGGGGGTGGAGACCCAGTACTTC.

The chain has TRBV7-8 and TRBJ1-1; TRBD1 aligns across 11 bases. The junction had 4 bases not matched to a gene; V was cut back by 3 bases and J by 4 bases. From germline, CDR1 is SGHVS and CDR2 FQNEAQ. This CDR3 is built from 15 residues. The CDR3 coding sequence is TGTGCCAGCAGCTTCCACGGGACAGGGGGCACTGAAGCTTTCTTT. Translating gives CASSFHGTGGTEAFF.

This chain connects TRBV6-1 to TRBJ2-5; D perhaps matches TRBD2 (6 bases). Germline-derived CDR1 and CDR2 are MNHNS and SASEGT. With 10 bases removed from V and 5 bases from J, the gap between germline ends came to 20 bases. This CDR3 has 14 residues. The CDR3 sequence is CATKLRRLAETQYF. CDR3 DNA: TGTGCCACCAAACTTCGAAGGCTAGCGGAGACCCAGTACTTC.

The chain uses TRBV20-1 and TRBJ1-5; 9 nucleotides line up with TRBD1. The length of the CDR3 is 15 residues. CDR1 is DFQATT, CDR2 SNEGSKA, per germline (reference sequence). The ends lost 3 bases at V and 8 bases at J; junction bases unmatched: 11. CDR3: CSARLNRDREKPQHF. The CDR3 DNA reads TGCAGTGCTAGGTTAAACCGGGACAGGGAGAAGCCCCAGCATTTT.

This chain links TRBV4-1 with TRBJ2-6, with 12 bases matching TRBD2. The trim removed 2 bases at V and 0 bases at J, leaving 5 bases unmatched. Per the germline V gene, CDR1 is MGHRA and CDR2 is YSYEKL. The CDR3 runs 19 residues. The CDR3 loop reads CASSQRLAGASSGANVLTF. The CDR3 nucleotides are TGCGCCAGCAGCCAACGACTAGCGGGGGCGAGCTCTGGGGCCAACGTCCTGACTTTC.

The chain recombines TRBV12-3 or TRBV12-4 with TRBJ1-2; maybe TRBD1 (5 bases). Trimming removed 6 bases from V and 4 bases from J, with 9 bases in between. The CDR3 contains 12 residues. The CDR3 DNA follows: TGTGCCAGCAGAGGGGATCCCTATGGCTACACCTTC. Protein product: CASRGDPYGYTF.

Details on this clonotype: A much more abundant neighbour one base away suggests this may be a read error. This chain joins TRBV9 and TRBJ2-1, with D hard to call. Looked up from germline, CDR1 is SGDLS and CDR2 is YYNGEE. The CDR3 is made up of 15 amino acids. V lost 2 bases and J lost 2, with 11 bases in between. The CDR3 coding sequence is TGTGCCAGCAGCGTCACAAGGGATCCCTACAATGAGCAGTTCTTC. This sequence encodes CASSVTRDPYNEQFF.

The chain employs TRBV15 and TRBJ2-1; unclear D gene. CDR3 length equals 15 residues. The ends were cut back, 5 bases at V and 3 bases at J, with 14 bases in the middle. Germline lookup yields CDR1 LNHNV and CDR2 YYDKDF (reference sequence). For the CDR3, the DNA is TGTGCCACCAGCTCCCGGCGAGGATTCTACAATGAGCAGTTCTTC. This sequence encodes CATSSRRGFYNEQFF.

This clonotype was found a few times. The junction shows a germline mismatch at one end, possibly a read error. J is TRBJ2-2 and V is TRBV20-1; D remains ambiguous. The CDR3 is made up of 12 amino acids. Per germline, CDR1 DFQATT and CDR2 SNEGSKA (reference sequence). The CDR3 spells CSAKGKQGELFF. The CDR3 DNA is TGCAGCGCTAAGGGAAAACAAGGGGAGCTGTTTTTT.

This clonotype rates as large (0.1 to 1%). This chain connects TRBV20-1 to TRBJ2-2; D call uncertain. The V end lost 3 bases, the J end lost 0 bases, and 11 bases lay between the germline ends. The CDR3 runs to 15 residues. Germline values: CDR1 DFQATT, CDR2 SNEGSKA (reference sequence). The CDR3 loop is CSARVGPSNTGELFF. DNA of the CDR3: TGCAGTGCTAGGGTCGGACCTTCGAACACCGGGGAGCTGTTTTTT.

The CDR3 nucleotides read TGTGCCAGTAGAACAGGGAAGGAGACCCAGTACTTC. Amino acids: CASRTGKETQYF. The chain employs TRBV19 and TRBJ2-5; a possible D gene is TRBD1 (6 bases). Trimming removed 6 bases from V and 5 bases from J, with 10 bases in between. Germline V gives CDR1 LNHDA, CDR2 SQIVND (reference sequence). The CDR3 extends over 12 amino acids.

This clonotype has a handful of counts. This chain joins TRBV20-1 and TRBJ2-1, with a weak D call TRBD2 (6 bases). Germline values: CDR1 DFQATT, CDR2 SNEGSKA (reference sequence). The V end lost 1 base, the J end lost 6 bases, and 10 bases lay between the germline ends. This CDR3 contains 13 residues. CDR3 DNA sequence: TGCAGTGCTAGAGGTCTAGCGCTCAATGAGCAGTTCTTC. Residues: CSARGLALNEQFF.

This clonotype was observed a few times. The chain couples TRBV7-9 to TRBJ1-2; the D is unclear. V was shortened by 5 bases and J by 8 bases, with 15 bases between the two germline ends. This CDR3 is 13 amino acids long. Germline V gene sequence: CDR1 SEHNR, CDR2 FQNEAQ (reference sequence). CDR3 amino acids: CASSSSREWGYTF. The CDR3 DNA is TGTGCCAGCAGCAGTTCCCGAGAGTGGGGCTACACCTTC.

The genes are TRBV11-2 and TRBJ2-1; 9 bases match TRBD1. The DNA matches TRBJ2-7 better at its end, which makes the J call doubtful. Germline loops: CDR1 SGHAT, CDR2 FQNNGV. The CDR3 totals 13 residues. The CDR3 coding sequence is TGTGCCAGCAGCCGAGGACAGGGGTACGAGCAGTACTTC. Residues: CASSRGQGYEQYF.

This clonotype was counted between two and nine times. The chain has TRBV2 and TRBJ2-5, with D possibly being TRBD1 (6 bases). V shed 3 bases and J shed 4 bases, with 12 bases lying between them. The CDR3 sequence is 14 residues long. CDR1 is SNHLY, CDR2 FYNNEI, per germline. The CDR3 here is CASSDTGHGETQYF. CDR3 bases: TGTGCCAGCAGTGACACGGGACACGGAGAGACCCAGTACTTC.

This clonotype was counted once. The chain couples TRBV10-2 to TRBJ1-2; D not resolved. CDR1 is WSHSY, CDR2 SAAADI, per germline. The CDR3 is 15 amino acids. Trimming left V 0 bases short and J 4 bases short, with 12 bases between. CDR3 sequence reads: CASSESSRSGYGYTF. CDR3 in DNA: TGCGCCAGCAGTGAGTCTTCCCGGTCGGGCTATGGCTACACCTTC.

J is TRBJ1-4 and V is TRBV10-3; the match to TRBD1 covers 7 bases. Trimming removed 8 bases from V and 3 bases from J; junction bases left unmatched: 3. The CDR3 is made up of 13 amino acids. CDR1 ENHRY and CDR2 SYGVKD come from the germline V gene. The CDR3 here is CAISQGANEKLFF. The CDR3 DNA sequence: TGTGCCATCTCTCAGGGGGCTAATGAAAAACTGTTTTTT.